This is a list of T cell receptor beta chains from one sample in a study of shared T cell receptors in the human thymus. TCRdb's table, derived via immunoSEQ multiplex PCR, lists solely in-frame clones and lacks some. The sample shows about 730,000 clones, approximately 85% of them seen only once. The same sample was also used in a study of human thymus T cells.

Sample: thymocytes. The receptor set was obtained from a girl under three years old with a congenital heart defect. The CDR3 runs from the conserved cysteine through the conserved F or W. The D gene is left open where the match is weak. Expanded clones are given a class, and other clones once, few, many or no size at all.

size: -; J: TRBJ1-1; D: TRBD1; V: TRBV7-6; CDR3: CASRLPGQAKNTEAFF; DNA: TGTGCCAGCAGGCTACCGGGACAGGCTAAGAACACTGAAGCTTTCTTT
size: -; J: TRBJ1-2; D: -; V: TRBV6-1; CDR3: CASSERPGTYGYTF; DNA: TGTGCCAGCAGTGAACGGCCAGGGACTTATGGCTACACCTTC
size: -; J: TRBJ1-4; D: -; V: TRBV5-1; CDR3: CASSLDHGGANEKLFF; DNA: TGCGCCAGCAGCTTGGATCACGGGGGGGCTAATGAAAAACTGTTTTTT
size: -; J: TRBJ2-4; D: -; V: TRBV29-1; CDR3: CSVEDRRVNKNIQYF; DNA: TGCAGCGTTGAAGATCGGCGGGTAAATAAAAACATTCAGTACTTC
size: -; J: TRBJ1-2; D: -; V: TRBV28; CDR3: CASSFRQGLESYTF; DNA: TGTGCCAGCAGTTTTAGGCAGGGATTGGAGAGCTACACCTTC
size: -; J: TRBJ2-1; D: -; V: TRBV6-1; CDR3: CASSLQSPYNEQFF; DNA: TGTGCCAGCTCTTTGCAGTCCCCCTACAATGAGCAGTTCTTC
size: -; J: TRBJ1-3; D: -; V: TRBV18; CDR3: CASSPGPPDKSWYSGNTIYF; DNA: TGTGCCAGCTCACCAGGGCCCCCCGACAAATCCTGGTACTCTGGAAACACCATATATTTT
size: -; J: TRBJ1-1; D: -; V: TRBV9; CDR3: CASSVVGGEAFF; DNA: TGTGCCAGCAGCGTAGTGGGGGGTGAAGCTTTCTTT
size: -; J: TRBJ1-2; D: -; V: TRBV9; CDR3: CASSGPLGAIKGYTF; DNA: TGTGCCAGCAGCGGCCCTCTGGGGGCGATTAAAGGGTACACCTTC
size: -; J: TRBJ1-4; D: TRBD1; V: TRBV6-1; CDR3: CASSASPGQGGLGTNEKLFF; DNA: TGTGCCAGCAGTGCCTCCCCGGGACAGGGAGGGTTAGGAACTAATGAAAAACTGTTTTTT
size: -; J: TRBJ1-2; D: -; V: TRBV6-5; CDR3: CASSYTPGENGYTF; DNA: TGTGCCAGCAGTTACACACCGGGGGAGAATGGCTACACCTTC
size: few; J: TRBJ1-1; D: -; V: TRBV4-3; CDR3: CASSHRIQVTTEAFF; DNA: TGCGCCAGCAGCCACCGAATACAGGTGACCACTGAAGCTTTCTTT
size: -; J: TRBJ2-7; D: TRBD1; V: TRBV27; CDR3: CASSLRQGISSYEQYF; DNA: TGTGCCAGCAGTTTAAGACAGGGGATTAGCTCCTACGAGCAGTACTTC
size: -; J: TRBJ1-2; D: -; V: TRBV5-1; CDR3: CASRFGGDYGYTF; DNA: TGCGCCAGCAGGTTTGGCGGGGACTATGGCTACACCTTC
size: -; J: TRBJ2-5; D: TRBD2; V: TRBV12-5; CDR3: CASGFLSGIKETQYF; DNA: TGTGCTAGTGGCTTCCTCAGCGGGATTAAAGAGACCCAGTACTTC
size: -; J: TRBJ1-1; D: -; V: TRBV5-1; CDR3: CASSFVVPGALNTEAFF; DNA: TGCGCCAGCAGCTTTGTCGTGCCAGGGGCCTTAAACACTGAAGCTTTCTTT
size: -; J: TRBJ1-2; D: -; V: TRBV6-5; CDR3: CATENRHELGRGYTF; DNA: TGTGCCACAGAAAACCGACACGAATTAGGCCGTGGCTACACCTTC
size: -; J: TRBJ1-1; D: TRBD1; V: TRBV19; CDR3: CASSSRDRGTMNTEAFF; DNA: TGTGCCAGTAGTTCCCGGGACAGGGGGACCATGAACACTGAAGCTTTCTTT
size: -; J: TRBJ2-1; D: TRBD2; V: TRBV5-1; CDR3: CASSLLVGGNEQFF; DNA: TGCGCCAGCAGCTTGTTGGTCGGGGGGAATGAGCAGTTCTTC
size: few; J: TRBJ1-3; D: -; V: TRBV27; CDR3: CASGQWGNTIYF; DNA: TGTGCCAGCGGACAGTGGGGAAACACCATATATTTT
size: few; J: TRBJ1-5; D: -; V: TRBV2; CDR3: CASTEGLYSNQPQHF; DNA: TGTGCCAGCACAGAGGGACTGTATAGCAATCAGCCCCAGCATTTT
size: -; J: TRBJ1-6; D: TRBD1; V: TRBV28; CDR3: CASTRGTETFSPLHF; DNA: TGTGCCAGCACCAGGGGGACAGAAACCTTTTCACCCCTCCACTTT
size: once; J: TRBJ2-1; D: -; V: TRBV20-1; CDR3: CSAGLHEQFF; DNA: TGCAGTGCTGGCCTTCATGAGCAGTTCTTC
size: -; J: TRBJ1-4; D: -; V: TRBV19; CDR3: CASSTPTATNEKLFF; DNA: TGTGCCAGTAGTACCCCAACGGCAACTAATGAAAAACTGTTTTTT
size: -; J: TRBJ2-3; D: -; V: TRBV9; CDR3: CASRLSLRHTDTQYF; DNA: TGTGCCAGCAGATTATCGCTTCGACACACAGATACGCAGTATTTT
size: -; J: TRBJ2-5; D: TRBD2; V: TRBV19; CDR3: CASSIVLEGGETQYF; DNA: TGTGCCAGTAGTATAGTTTTGGAGGGAGGGGAGACCCAGTACTTC
size: few; J: TRBJ1-1; D: -; V: TRBV4-3; CDR3: CASSQERGNTEAFF; DNA: TGCGCCAGCAGCCAAGAAAGGGGGAACACTGAAGCTTTCTTT
size: -; J: TRBJ1-5; D: -; V: TRBV5-6; CDR3: CASSLTPRHRRFSNQPQHF; DNA: TGTGCCAGCAGCTTAACACCGCGTCACCGGAGGTTCAGCAATCAGCCCCAGCATTTT
size: -; J: TRBJ2-5; D: TRBD2; V: TRBV2; CDR3: CASRPSGGAYQETQYF; DNA: TGTGCCAGCAGACCCAGCGGGGGCGCGTACCAAGAGACCCAGTACTTC
size: -; J: TRBJ2-1; D: TRBD2; V: TRBV6-5; CDR3: CASGGGSEQFF; DNA: TGTGCCAGCGGGGGGGGTTCTGAGCAGTTCTTC
size: -; J: TRBJ2-6; D: -; V: TRBV5-1; CDR3: CASSLVFGGSGANVLTF; DNA: TGCGCCAGCAGCTTGGTTTTCGGGGGCTCTGGGGCCAACGTCCTGACTTTC
size: once; J: TRBJ2-1; D: -; V: TRBV6-1; CDR3: CASSTKNYNEQFF; DNA: TGTGCCAGCAGTACTAAAAACTACAATGAGCAGTTCTTC
size: few; J: TRBJ2-7; D: -; V: TRBV2; CDR3: CASHPGEFYEQYF; DNA: TGTGCCAGTCATCCAGGGGAATTCTACGAGCAGTACTTC
size: -; J: TRBJ1-4; D: TRBD1; V: TRBV5-6; CDR3: CASSLIGTGYDEKLFF; DNA: TGTGCCAGCAGCTTGATCGGGACAGGGTATGATGAAAAACTGTTTTTT
size: -; J: TRBJ2-1; D: -; V: TRBV9; CDR3: CASSVGKRTTWEQFF; DNA: TGTGCCAGCAGCGTAGGGAAGCGTACAACTTGGGAGCAGTTCTTC
size: -; J: TRBJ1-6; D: TRBD1; V: TRBV2; CDR3: CASRGTGNSPLHF; DNA: TGTGCCAGCAGGGGGACAGGGAATTCACCCCTCCACTTT
size: once; J: TRBJ1-6; D: -; V: TRBV4-1; CDR3: CASSQESGNSYNSPLHF; DNA: TGCGCCAGCAGCCAAGAGTCGGGAAACTCCTATAATTCACCCCTCCACTTT
size: -; J: TRBJ1-1; D: TRBD1; V: TRBV5-1; CDR3: CASSSMTGDLFGSEAFF; DNA: TGCGCCAGCAGCTCGATGACAGGGGACCTCTTTGGGTCTGAAGCTTTCTTT
size: once; J: TRBJ2-2; D: TRBD1; V: TRBV28; CDR3: CASSLGQGDSSTGELFF; DNA: TGTGCCAGCAGTTTAGGCCAGGGGGATTCTAGCACCGGGGAGCTGTTTTTT
size: few; J: TRBJ2-7; D: -; V: TRBV7-2; CDR3: CASSPCSRDISYEQYF; DNA: TGTGCCAGCAGCCCATGTAGCCGGGACATTTCATACGAGCAGTACTTC
size: -; J: TRBJ1-5; D: TRBD1; V: TRBV5-6; CDR3: CASSFGQGRNQPQHF; DNA: TGTGCCAGCAGTTTTGGACAGGGGAGAAATCAGCCCCAGCATTTT
size: -; J: TRBJ1-4; D: TRBD1; V: TRBV5-1; CDR3: CASSGDRNNEKLFF; DNA: TGCGCCAGCAGCGGGGACAGAAATAATGAAAAACTGTTTTTT
size: -; J: TRBJ1-5; D: -; V: TRBV18; CDR3: CASSPKEGLGHQPQHF; DNA: TGTGCCAGCTCACCTAAGGAGGGTTTGGGGCATCAGCCCCAGCATTTT
size: -; J: TRBJ1-2; D: -; V: TRBV7-9; CDR3: CASSRSAHRERDYGYTF; DNA: TGTGCCAGCAGCCGTTCCGCCCACAGGGAGCGAGACTATGGCTACACCTTC
size: -; J: TRBJ2-7; D: -; V: TRBV28; CDR3: CASSSPHLMRQATYEQYF; DNA: TGTGCCAGCAGTAGTCCCCATCTAATGAGACAGGCAACCTACGAGCAGTACTTC
size: -; J: TRBJ1-2; D: -; V: TRBV6-1; CDR3: CASSQYYGYTF; DNA: TGTGCCAGTTCCCAGTACTATGGCTACACCTTC
size: -; J: TRBJ1-3; D: -; V: TRBV4-3; CDR3: CASSQDLSGNTIYF; DNA: TGCGCCAGCAGCCAAGATCTTAGCGGAAACACCATATATTTT
size: -; J: TRBJ2-3; D: -; V: TRBV4-3; CDR3: CASSQDQAEPTQYF; DNA: TGCGCCAGCAGCCAAGATCAGGCAGAGCCTACGCAGTATTTT
size: -; J: TRBJ2-7; D: -; V: TRBV27; CDR3: CASSLSVGGGRADSYEQYF; DNA: TGTGCCAGCAGTTTATCCGTGGGGGGTGGCAGGGCCGACTCCTACGAGCAGTACTTC